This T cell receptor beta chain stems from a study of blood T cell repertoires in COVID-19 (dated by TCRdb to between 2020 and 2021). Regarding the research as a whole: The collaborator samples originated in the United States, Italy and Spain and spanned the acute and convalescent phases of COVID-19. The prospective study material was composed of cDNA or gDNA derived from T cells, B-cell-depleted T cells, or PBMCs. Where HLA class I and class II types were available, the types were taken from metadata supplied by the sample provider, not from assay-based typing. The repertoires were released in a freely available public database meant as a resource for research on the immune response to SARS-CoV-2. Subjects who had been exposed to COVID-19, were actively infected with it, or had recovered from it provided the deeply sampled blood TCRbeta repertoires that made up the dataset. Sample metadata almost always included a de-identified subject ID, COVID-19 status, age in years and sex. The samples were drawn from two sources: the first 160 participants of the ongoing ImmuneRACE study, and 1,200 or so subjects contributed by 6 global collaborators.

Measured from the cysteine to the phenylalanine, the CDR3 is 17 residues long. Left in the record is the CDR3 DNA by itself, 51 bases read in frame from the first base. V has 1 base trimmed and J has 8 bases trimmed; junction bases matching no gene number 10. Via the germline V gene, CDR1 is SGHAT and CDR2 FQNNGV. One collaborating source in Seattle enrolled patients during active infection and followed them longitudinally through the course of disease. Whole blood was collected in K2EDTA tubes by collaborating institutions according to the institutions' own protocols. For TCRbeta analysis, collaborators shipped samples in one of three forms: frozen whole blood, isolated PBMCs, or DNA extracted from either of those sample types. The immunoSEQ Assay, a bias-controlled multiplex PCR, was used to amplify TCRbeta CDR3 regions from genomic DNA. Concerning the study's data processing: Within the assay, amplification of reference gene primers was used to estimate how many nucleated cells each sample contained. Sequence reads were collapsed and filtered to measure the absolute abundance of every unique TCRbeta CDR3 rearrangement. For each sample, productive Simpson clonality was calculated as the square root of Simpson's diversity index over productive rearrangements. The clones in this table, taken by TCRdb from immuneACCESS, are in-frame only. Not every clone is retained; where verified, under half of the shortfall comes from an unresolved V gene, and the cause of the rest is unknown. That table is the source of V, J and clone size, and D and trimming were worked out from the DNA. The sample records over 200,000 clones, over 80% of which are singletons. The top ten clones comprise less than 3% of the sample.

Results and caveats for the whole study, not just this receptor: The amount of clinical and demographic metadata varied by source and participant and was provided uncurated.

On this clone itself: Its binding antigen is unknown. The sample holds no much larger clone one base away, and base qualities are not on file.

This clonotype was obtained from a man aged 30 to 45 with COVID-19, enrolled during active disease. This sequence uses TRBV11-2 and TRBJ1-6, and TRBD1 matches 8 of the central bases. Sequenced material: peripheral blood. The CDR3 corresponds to CASSLAQGAAGYSPLHF. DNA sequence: TGTGCCAGCAGCTTAGCCCAGGGGGCCGCCGGATATTCACCCCTCCACTTT.